This TCR beta chain was captured in a study of post-analysis software for immune sequencing data. cDNA libraries of TCR beta carried unique molecular identifiers. TCRdb analysed the PCR reads with MiXCR anew, one entry per CDR3 protein. This sample has hundreds of thousands of distinct CDR3 sequences, with 40% to 55% found just once. The CDR3 runs to 13 residues. CDR1 and CDR2 (germline): DFQATT, SNEGSKA (reference sequence). V was clipped by 5 bases and J by 6 bases; unmatched bases: 8. In the case of this clonotype: No antigen is known for it.

Study findings and constraints: Patients showed TRBV5-6, TRBV5-1 and TRBV20-1 among five TRBV segments more frequent than in controls.

J is TRBJ2-7 and V is TRBV20-1, with 9 bases lining up with TRBD2. The sequenced sample was blood. This receptor was taken from a girl between 5 and 17 years old with multiple sclerosis. This chain's CDR3 is CSAFVAGVPEQYF. In nucleotides, the CDR3 is TGCAGTGCTTTTGTAGCGGGAGTACCCGAGCAGTACTTC.